A single sample is the source of the 13 T cell receptor beta chains below, sequenced in a study of neurological immune-mediated disorders. The sample's time point: longitudinal time-point 1 (baseline). One entry per CDR3 protein results from TCRdb running MiXCR on the 5' RACE reads. The table records tens of thousands of distinct CDR3 sequences, roughly a tenth of them present only once. What was sequenced was PBMCs. The receptors come from a man between 25 and 39 years old in good health.

This clonotype was observed at least ten times. J is TRBJ2-2 and V is TRBV24-1; D unclear. The CDR3 is 14 residues long. Germline loops: CDR1 KGHDR, CDR2 SFDVKD. The V gene lost 4 bases and the J gene lost 3 bases, with 8 bases spanning the gap. The CDR3 DNA sequence: TGTGCCACCAGTGACTCGGGCTACACCGGGGAGCTGTTTTTT. Amino acid sequence: CATSDSGYTGELFF.

In its sample, this clonotype was seen many times. The chain has TRBV28 and TRBJ2-5; 7 nucleotides align to TRBD2. Germline V gives CDR1 MDHEN, CDR2 SYDVKM. V lost 6 bases and J lost 5; bases outside the gene matches: 12. CDR3 length: 15 residues. The CDR3 spells CASSLSAGIMETQYF. The CDR3 nucleotides read TGTGCCAGCAGCCTCTCAGCGGGAATAATGGAGACCCAGTACTTC.

Notes on this clonotype: A clone one base away is much larger, so this may be a read error. The genes are TRBV18 and TRBJ2-7; 14 bases agree with TRBD2. CDR3 size: 15 residues. Germline V lookup: CDR1 KGHSH, CDR2 LQKENI. The CDR3 here is CSSSPPGLAGDEQYF. Here the CDR3 DNA reads TGTTCCAGCTCACCTCCGGGACTAGCGGGAGACGAGCAGTACTTC.

This clonotype was counted many times. The rearrangement joins TRBV25-1 to TRBJ1-5; 7 positions agree with TRBD1. The CDR3 is made up of 17 amino acids. Germline trimming cut 3 bases from V and 2 bases from J; bases unmatched to any gene: 10. CDR1 and CDR2 from the germline V gene are MGHDK and SYGVNS. This chain's CDR3 is CASSDTLTGVGNQPQHF. The CDR3 coding sequence is TGTGCCAGCAGTGACACTCTTACAGGGGTGGGCAATCAGCCCCAGCATTTT.

This clonotype showed up just a few times. This chain joins TRBV7-2 and TRBJ2-3, with 9 positions matching TRBD2. J was trimmed by 4 bases and V by 1 base; bases with no gene match: 6. Germline loops: CDR1 SGHTA, CDR2 FQGNSA. The CDR3 totals 16 residues. The CDR3 region is CASSLVAGGRADTQYF. As DNA, the CDR3 is TGTGCCAGCAGCTTAGTGGCGGGAGGGAGGGCAGATACGCAGTATTTT.

This clonotype occurred a few times. This chain connects TRBV12-3 or TRBV12-4 to TRBJ2-5, with 7 bases aligning to TRBD1. The CDR3 runs to 16 residues. Unmatched junction bases numbered 12, after V lost 6 bases and J lost 2 bases. Here the CDR3 DNA reads TGTGCCAGCAGGACGCTAGGGACAGCAGCTCAAGAGACCCAGTACTTC. Its translation is CASRTLGTAAQETQYF.

This clonotype was counted only a few times. J is TRBJ1-2 and V is TRBV7-2; D unclear. Germline CDR1 reads SGHTA; CDR2 reads FQGNSA. V lost 4 bases and J lost 5, with 11 bases in between. The CDR3 consists of 13 residues. CDR3 DNA: TGTGCCAGCAGCTCGTTAACGGATTATGGCTACACCTTC. Encoded protein: CASSSLTDYGYTF.

This clonotype was observed at least ten times. This chain links TRBV20-1 with TRBJ2-5; D not certain. Germline V gives CDR1 DFQATT, CDR2 SNEGSKA (reference sequence). V was trimmed by 0 bases and J by 2 bases, leaving 10 bases between them. There are 14 residues in the CDR3. For the CDR3, the DNA is TGCAGTGCTAGAGATGGCAGAGAACAAGAGACCCAGTACTTC. It is translated as CSARDGREQETQYF.

This clonotype was seen at least ten times. This CDR3 is CATSSNKGSPNTEAFF. The CDR3 region has the DNA TGTGCCACCAGCAGCAACAAGGGGAGTCCGAACACTGAAGCTTTCTTT. The rearrangement links TRBV15 to TRBJ1-1, with a weak D call TRBD1 (5 bases). Germline V gene sequence: CDR1 LNHNV, CDR2 YYDKDF (reference sequence). CDR3 length equals 16 residues. Trimming left V 3 bases short and J 1 base short, with 15 bases between. Based on the CDR3 plus reference TRBV15 and TRBJ1-1, the full variable domain is DAMVIQNPRYQVTQFGKPVTLSCSQTLNHNVMYWYQQKSSQAPKLLFHYYDKDFNNEADTPDNFQSRRPNTSFCFLDIRSPGLGDTAMYLCATSSNKGSPNTEAFFGQGTRLTVV.

V usage is TRBV10-3 and J usage is TRBJ2-4; D perhaps matches TRBD2 (6 bases). This CDR3 is 13 amino acids long. In germline, CDR1 is ENHRY, CDR2 SYGVKD. Trimming left V 10 bases short and J 4 bases short, with 14 bases between. The CDR3 protein is CATSGTEKNIQYF. As DNA, the CDR3 is TGTGCCACCTCCGGGACTGAAAAAAACATTCAGTACTTC.

Ten or more counts support this clonotype. The V call is TRBV29-1, the J call TRBJ1-2, with D possibly TRBD1 on 6 matching bases. Between the trimmed V and J ends, which lost 4 bases and 6 bases, there was a span of 18 bases. In germline, CDR1 is SQVTM, CDR2 ANQGSEA. The CDR3 consists of 14 residues. The CDR3 DNA sequence: TGCAGCGTTGTGGCCTATACGGGGGGCGATGGCTACACCTTC. It translates to CSVVAYTGGDGYTF.

This clonotype was found many times. The chain recombines TRBV6-6 with TRBJ1-4; 7 nucleotides line up with TRBD1. CDR3 length: 11 amino acids. In germline, CDR1 is MNHNY, CDR2 SVGAGI (reference sequence). The V segment lost 6 bases and the J segment 14 bases; nucleotides outside the gene matches: 6. The CDR3 sequence: CASSKDRRLFF. In nucleotides, the CDR3 is TGTGCCAGCAGCAAGGACAGGAGGCTGTTTTTT.

This clonotype was counted ten times or more. V is TRBV7-8 and J is TRBJ2-5, with 10 bases lining up with TRBD2. The V segment lost 2 bases and the J segment 1 base; nucleotides outside the gene matches: 28. This CDR3 has 24 amino acids. Per the germline V gene, CDR1 is SGHVS and CDR2 is FQNEAQ. CDR3 in DNA: TGTGCCAGCAGCTTACCGATCCCGGCTAGCGGGAGCCCTAGTCTGGTCCGGATCCAAGAGACCCAGTACTTC. It translates to CASSLPIPASGSPSLVRIQETQYF.